These 25 T cell receptor beta chains came from one sample sequenced in a study of regulatory T cells in long-lasting Graves disease. The authors built TCR beta libraries using iRepertoire HTBI primers and Arm-PCR of CDR3 regions. One entry per CDR3 protein results from TCRdb running MiXCR on the multiplex PCR reads. The sample yields about 460,000 distinct CDR3 sequences, 20% to 25% seen once. The time point is: persistent/refractory GD, antithyroid drugs over 5 years with positive TRAb. Generation of the TCR library employed RNA extracted from PBMCs. Sequenced material: peripheral blood mononuclear cells (PBMCs), taken when the disease was refractory, from a patient treated with antithyroid drugs. Receptors originate from a female donor with Graves disease.

The chain has TRBV29-1 and TRBJ2-3; 10 bases line up with TRBD2. This CDR3 contains 14 residues. Losses at the gene ends were 4 bases for V and 4 bases for J; bases not matched to a gene: 5. Germline V CDR1 and CDR2: SQVTM, ANQGSEA. The DNA of the CDR3 is TGCAGCGTTGGAATCAGCGGGAGGGCAGATACGCAGTATTTT. Its protein product is CSVGISGRADTQYF.

This clonotype was seen only a few times. The chain couples TRBV12-3 or TRBV12-4 to TRBJ1-2, with D tentatively TRBD1 (6 bases). The CDR3 sequence is 17 residues long. V was clipped by 5 bases and J by 3 bases, with 22 bases between them. The CDR3 DNA sequence: TGTGCCAGCAGTCCTATAGGGGGGTTGTTACGGGACTATGGCTACACCTTC. Its translation: CASSPIGGLLRDYGYTF.

This clonotype has at least ten counts. In nucleotides, the CDR3 is TGTGCCAGCAGTTTATCCTACTCAGAAATCAATCAGCCCCAGCATTTT. Translating gives CASSLSYSEINQPQHF. V and J are TRBV27 and TRBJ1-5; D not certain. This CDR3 comprises 16 residues. V was clipped by 0 bases and J by 3 bases, with 12 bases between them. Germline V CDR1 and CDR2: MNHEY, SMNVEV (reference sequence).

The chain uses TRBV6-2 or TRBV6-3 and TRBJ2-2; D is uncertain. The V end lost 8 bases, the J end lost 3 bases, and 13 bases lay between the germline ends. The germline CDR1 and CDR2 sequences are MNHEY and SVGEGT. This CDR3 spans 14 amino acids. This CDR3 is CASGLSPDTGELFF. The CDR3 DNA is TGTGCCAGCGGTTTGAGTCCCGACACCGGGGAGCTGTTTTTT.

There are many counts of this clonotype. The V call is TRBV28, the J call TRBJ2-7; D is possibly TRBD1 or TRBD2 (6 bases each). The germline V and J ends were trimmed by 3 bases and 2 bases, with 11 bases remaining between them. The germline CDR1 and CDR2 sequences are MDHEN and SYDVKM. This CDR3 is built from 14 residues. The DNA for the CDR3 is TGTGCCAGCAGTTTTAGGGGGGCTACCTACGAGCAGTACTTC. As protein: CASSFRGATYEQYF.

This chain links TRBV20-1 with TRBJ2-7; D not resolved. From germline, CDR1 is DFQATT and CDR2 SNEGSKA (reference sequence). This CDR3 is built from 13 residues. V was cut by 0 bases and J by 2 bases, with 8 bases left in between. The CDR3 coding sequence is TGCAGTGCTAGAGACTGGCAGACCTACGAGCAGTACTTC. Translating gives CSARDWQTYEQYF.

This clonotype has only one observation. This rearrangement joins TRBV6-2 or TRBV6-3 to TRBJ1-6; D ambiguous. This CDR3 spans 17 amino acids. V gave up 0 bases and J gave up 3 bases, with 12 bases separating them. CDR1 is MNHEY and CDR2 is SVGEGT in the germline V gene. CDR3 DNA: TGTGCCAGCAGTTACTCGACACAGAGGGACTATAATTCACCCCTCCACTTT. Translating it yields CASSYSTQRDYNSPLHF.

Remarks on this clonotype: Given a much more abundant clone one base away, this may be a read error. J is TRBJ1-1 and V is TRBV6-1; the D is unclear. V lost 6 bases and J lost 1, with 6 bases in between. Germline-derived CDR1 and CDR2 are MNHNS and SASEGT. The length of the CDR3 is 12 residues. This CDR3 is CASRLANTEAFF. As DNA, the CDR3 is TGTGCCAGCAGGTTGGCGAACACTGAAGCTTTCTTT.

This chain uses TRBV11-2 with TRBJ2-5, with D maybe TRBD2 (5 bases). V shed 5 bases and J shed 4 bases, with 26 bases lying between them. CDR1 is SGHAT, CDR2 FQNNGV, per germline. CDR3 length: 18 amino acids. The CDR3 DNA reads as TGTGCCAGCAGCCAACGAATCCCGGGATCTAGTTTGACAGAGACCCAGTACTTC. It yields the protein CASSQRIPGSSLTETQYF.

A single count supports this clonotype. The CDR3 here is CASRKPAGTLYTQYF. The DNA for the CDR3 is TGTGCCAGCAGGAAGCCGGCGGGGACCCTATATACGCAGTATTTT. The rearrangement uses TRBV28 and TRBJ2-3; tentatively, D is TRBD2 (6 bases). V lost 6 bases and J 7 bases, leaving 20 bases between the germline ends. The V gene's germline CDR1 is MDHEN and CDR2 SYDVKM. CDR3 length equals 15 residues.

This clonotype was detected a few times. The V gene is TRBV20-1, the J gene TRBJ2-7; tentatively, D is TRBD2 (6 bases). The CDR3 has 15 residues. CDR1 is DFQATT and CDR2 is SNEGSKA in the germline V gene (reference sequence). V gave up 0 bases and J gave up 0 bases, with 12 bases separating them. This CDR3 is CSARDPGTDSYEQYF. Written as DNA, the CDR3 is TGCAGTGCTAGAGACCCCGGGACTGACTCCTACGAGCAGTACTTC.

This clonotype was detected many times. V is TRBV7-2 and J is TRBJ1-6; 8 positions match TRBD1. The CDR3 is made up of 18 amino acids. Trimming took 5 bases from V and 8 from J; bases not matched to a gene: 17. The germline V gene encodes CDR1 SGHTA and CDR2 FQGNSA. This CDR3 reads CASSPDRGRRRRDSPLHF. The CDR3 DNA reads TGTGCCAGCAGCCCCGACAGGGGCCGTCGGCGGAGGGATTCACCCCTCCACTTT. Complete variable domain (other parts from reference TRBV7-2 and TRBJ1-6): GAGVSQSPSNKVTEKGKDVELRCDPISGHTALYWYRQSLGQGLEFLIYFQGNSAPDKSGLPSDRFSAERTGGSVSTLTIQRTQQEDSAVYLCASSPDRGRRRRDSPLHFGNGTRLTVT.

V usage is TRBV3-1 and J usage is TRBJ2-7; tentatively, D is TRBD1 (6 bases). The V and J ends lost 6 bases and 5 bases respectively, with 14 bases between them. The CDR3 has 13 amino acids. From germline, CDR1 is LGHDT and CDR2 YNNKEL (reference sequence). Written as DNA, the CDR3 is TGTGCCAGCAGAATGGGGGCCCTGGACGAGCAGTACTTC. This translates into CASRMGALDEQYF.

The CDR3 region is CASSQDEQPVAKNIQYF. In nucleotides, the CDR3 is TGTGCCAGCAGCCAAGATGAACAGCCGGTAGCCAAAAACATTCAGTACTTC. The V call is TRBV7-2, the J call TRBJ2-4; no clear D. V gave up 5 bases and J gave up 0 bases, with 17 bases separating them. This CDR3 has 17 amino acids. Per the germline V gene, CDR1 is SGHTA and CDR2 is FQGNSA.

The chain has TRBV7-2 and TRBJ2-3; no clear D gene. V dropped 5 bases and J dropped 2 bases, with 11 bases sitting between them. The length of the CDR3 is 14 residues. The germline V gene encodes CDR1 SGHTA and CDR2 FQGNSA. This CDR3 reads CASSPTPATDTQYF. The CDR3 region has the DNA TGTGCCAGCAGCCCAACACCCGCCACAGATACGCAGTATTTT.

This clonotype was observed at least ten times. The chain couples TRBV7-9 to TRBJ2-6; unclear D gene. This CDR3 has 14 amino acids. Germline lookup yields CDR1 SEHNR and CDR2 FQNEAQ (reference sequence). Trimming stripped 6 bases from V and 1 base from J, with 7 bases between. The CDR3 spells CASSPRSGANVLTF. CDR3 sequence (DNA): TGTGCCAGCAGTCCAAGATCTGGGGCCAACGTCCTGACTTTC.

The V call is TRBV3-1, the J call TRBJ2-1; D perhaps matches TRBD1 (6 bases). CDR1 and CDR2 from the germline V gene are LGHDT and YNNKEL (reference sequence). This CDR3 has 14 amino acids. Trimming took off 3 bases at V and 8 bases at J, with 14 bases between the two ends. CDR3 DNA sequence: TGTGCCAGCAGCCAGAGTACAGGGAGAGATGAGCAGTTCTTC. Protein: CASSQSTGRDEQFF.

This clonotype was seen a few times. CDR3 region: CSVETPQGASDLYEQYF. CDR3 sequence (DNA): TGCAGCGTTGAAACCCCCCAGGGGGCGTCCGATCTCTACGAGCAGTACTTC. V is TRBV29-1 and J is TRBJ2-7; the match to TRBD1 covers 8 bases. The V and J ends lost 2 bases and 3 bases, in that order; junction bases with no gene match: 15. CDR1 and CDR2 from the germline V gene are SQVTM and ANQGSEA. The CDR3 runs 17 residues.

Details on this clonotype: Lacking the conserved final phenylalanine or tryptophan, this CDR3 likely reflects a read error. V gene TRBV6-2 or TRBV6-3 combines with J gene TRBJ1-2, with D perhaps matching TRBD1 (5 bases). Looked up from germline, CDR1 is MNHEY and CDR2 is SVGEGT. Trimming took off 6 bases at V and 10 bases at J, with 18 bases between the two ends. The CDR3 loop spans 13 amino acids. CDR3 bases: TGTGCCAGCAGCCTAGGGGAAGTAGTCTCCTACACCTCC. Translating gives CASSLGEVVSYTS.

The chain has TRBV5-1 and TRBJ2-7; no clear D gene. Deletions cut 4 bases from V and 1 base from J, with 9 bases between. Germline V gene data show CDR1 as SGHRS and CDR2 as YFSETQ. The CDR3 has 13 amino acids. As DNA, the CDR3 is TGCGCCAGCAGCCCAGAGTCTTCCTACGAGCAGTACTTC. Protein sequence: CASSPESSYEQYF.

This rearrangement joins TRBV20-1 to TRBJ1-4; D gene ambiguous. Germline CDR1 and CDR2: DFQATT and SNEGSKA (reference sequence). V lost 4 bases, J lost 8 bases, and 8 bases lay in between. This CDR3 is built from 11 residues. CDR3 nucleotides: TGCAGTGCTAACCTGGCCGAAAAACTGTTTTTT. Translation gives CSANLAEKLFF.

The genes are TRBV6-1 and TRBJ2-7; 7 positions agree with TRBD2. V shed 4 bases, J shed 1 base, and the junction held 4 bases outside the gene matches. Germline CDR1 is MNHNS and CDR2 is SASEGT. The CDR3 has 14 amino acids. The CDR3 DNA sequence: TGTGCCAGCAGTGTAGCGGGTATATCCTACGAGCAGTACTTC. As protein: CASSVAGISYEQYF.

This clonotype has a count of ten or more. The chain carries TRBV28 and TRBJ2-5; TRBD1 might be the D (5 bases). The CDR3 runs 14 residues. CDR1 MDHEN and CDR2 SYDVKM come from the germline V gene. The ends were cut back, 5 bases at V and 2 bases at J, with 12 bases in the middle. The CDR3 protein is CASSAYRTQETQYF. CDR3 in DNA: TGTGCCAGCAGTGCGTACCGGACACAAGAGACCCAGTACTTC. The whole variable domain, filled in from reference TRBV28 and TRBJ2-5, reads DVKVTQSSRYLVKRTGEKVFLECVQDMDHENMFWYRQDPGLGLRLIYFSYDVKMKEKGDIPEGYSVSREKKERFSLILESASTNQTSMYLCASSAYRTQETQYFGPGTRLLVL.

This clonotype was seen ten or more times. The rearrangement joins TRBV28 to TRBJ2-6, with D unresolved. This CDR3 has 17 residues. Germline CDR1 MDHEN, CDR2 SYDVKM. The V end lost 5 bases, the J end lost 2 bases, and 16 bases lay between the germline ends. Here the CDR3 reads CASSTIYSPTGANVLTF. Here the CDR3 DNA reads TGTGCCAGCAGTACGATCTACAGCCCAACTGGGGCCAACGTCCTGACTTTC.

This clonotype was seen ten or more times. The chain carries TRBV6-1 and TRBJ1-2, with D possibly being TRBD1 (5 bases). Germline V lookup: CDR1 MNHNS, CDR2 SASEGT. The CDR3 has 13 residues. V lost 5 bases and J lost 4, with 11 bases in between. Here the CDR3 reads CASSLSGSYGYTF. CDR3 nucleotides: TGTGCCAGCAGTTTGTCAGGGAGCTATGGCTACACCTTC.